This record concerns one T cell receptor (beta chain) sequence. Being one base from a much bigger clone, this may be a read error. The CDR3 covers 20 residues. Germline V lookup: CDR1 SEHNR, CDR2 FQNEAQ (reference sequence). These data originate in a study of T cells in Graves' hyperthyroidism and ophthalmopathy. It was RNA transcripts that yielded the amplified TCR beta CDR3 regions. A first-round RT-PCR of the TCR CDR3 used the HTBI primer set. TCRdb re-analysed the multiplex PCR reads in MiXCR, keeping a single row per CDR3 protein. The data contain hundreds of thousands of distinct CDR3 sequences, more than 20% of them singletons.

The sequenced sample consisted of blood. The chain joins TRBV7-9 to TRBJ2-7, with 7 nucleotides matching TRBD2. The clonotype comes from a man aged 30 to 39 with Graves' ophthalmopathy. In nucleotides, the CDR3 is TGTGTCAGCAGCCTCCCCAGCTTAGCGGGTTGGACAAAGGATGGCTACGAGCAGTACTTC. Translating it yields CVSSLPSLAGWTKDGYEQYF.